Shown below are 32 T cell receptor beta chains from a single sample sequenced in a study of identical twins (TCRdb year 2016). The library was generated by 5' RACE. For sequencing, an Illumina HiSeq 2000 was employed. TCRdb's own reprocessing of the public reads used fastp at Q25 and MiXCR and kept productive beta chains. Every distinct CDR3 protein forms one entry, paired with its most common genes and DNA. For this sample there are 500,000 to 550,000 distinct CDR3 sequences; about 20% appear just once. The ten largest clones capture around 1% of the sample. In addition, the sample was reused for a study of T cells expressing NK-cell markers.

The material sequenced was CD4+ T cells sorted from blood. These receptors came from a woman aged 18 to 35 in good health.

This clonotype was seen a handful of times. The genes are TRBV10-1 and TRBJ2-1; no reliable D call. The V end was cut by 4 bases, the J end by 4 bases, with 8 bases between. The germline V gene encodes CDR1 WNHNN and CDR2 SYGVQD (reference sequence). The CDR3 runs to 13 residues. This CDR3 is CASSVGNYNEQFF. CDR3 bases: TGCGCCAGCAGTGTAGGGAATTACAATGAGCAGTTCTTC.

The V and J genes are TRBV15 and TRBJ1-1; no clear D gene. This CDR3 is built from 14 residues. The germline V gene encodes CDR1 LNHNV and CDR2 YYDKDF (reference sequence). Trimming cost V 0 bases and J 4 bases, with 9 bases left between them. The DNA of the CDR3 is TGTGCCACCAGCAGAGAGAGGGTTGGCACTGAAGCTTTCTTT. Protein product: CATSRERVGTEAFF.

This sequence joins TRBV29-1 and TRBJ2-3; D is unresolved. Trimming took 1 base from V and 4 from J, leaving 6 bases between them. Germline V lookup: CDR1 SQVTM, CDR2 ANQGSEA. The CDR3 loop spans 12 amino acids. The CDR3 loop reads CSVEGVADTQYF. The CDR3, as DNA: TGCAGCGTTGAAGGGGTAGCAGATACGCAGTATTTT.

In this sample, this clonotype turned up a few times. The V and J genes are TRBV5-6 and TRBJ2-1, with D tentatively TRBD1 (7 bases). Germline assignment: CDR1 SGHDT and CDR2 YYEEEE. The ends were cut back, 5 bases at V and 4 bases at J, with 16 bases in the middle. This CDR3 region has 15 residues. In DNA, the CDR3 is TGTGCCAGCAGGTACCGCGGGACAGCTTACAATGAGCAGTTCTTC. Translated, it gives CASRYRGTAYNEQFF.

There are a few counts of this clonotype. The chain combines TRBV4-3 with TRBJ2-5; either TRBD1 or TRBD2 may supply D (5 bases each). Looked up from germline, CDR1 is LGHNA and CDR2 is YSLEER. The CDR3 runs to 16 residues. Trimming left V 4 bases short and J 6 bases short, with 21 bases between. The CDR3 reads CASSPTGTSTKKTQYF. CDR3 sequence (DNA): TGCGCCAGCAGCCCGACCGGGACGTCTACTAAAAAGACCCAGTACTTC.

This clonotype occurred a few times. This chain links TRBV12-3 or TRBV12-4 with TRBJ2-2; D not resolved. V lost 6 bases to trimming and J lost 5 bases, with 13 bases between them. The CDR3 extends over 14 amino acids. In DNA, the CDR3 is TGTGCCAGCAGCCATGGAGTCGAGACCGGGGAGCTGTTTTTT. Translating it yields CASSHGVETGELFF.

The chain is built from TRBV3-1 and TRBJ2-3; 13 bases line up with TRBD2. CDR1 is LGHDT and CDR2 is YNNKEL in the germline V gene (reference sequence). Losses at the gene ends were 4 bases for V and 10 bases for J; bases not matched to a gene: 8. This CDR3 is built from 15 residues. The CDR3: CASSPGLAGVNAQYF. The CDR3 bases are TGTGCCAGCAGCCCAGGACTAGCGGGAGTAAATGCGCAGTATTTT.

The V gene is TRBV11-2, the J gene TRBJ1-3; possible D gene TRBD1, 5 bases. The germline V and J ends were trimmed by 4 bases and 8 bases, with 12 bases remaining between them. The CDR3 spans 13 residues. CDR1 SGHAT and CDR2 FQNNGV come from the germline V gene. As DNA, the CDR3 is TGTGCCAGCAGCTACGACAGAGGGTACACCATATATTTT. Its translation: CASSYDRGYTIYF.

This clonotype was observed a few times. The chain employs TRBV7-2 and TRBJ2-7; 13 bases match TRBD2. The CDR3 length is 14 residues. V dropped 5 bases and J dropped 7; count of bases not matched to a gene: 5. Germline CDR1 reads SGHTA; CDR2 reads FQGNSA. CDR3 region: CASSRLAGGGEQYF. As DNA, the CDR3 is TGTGCCAGCAGCAGACTAGCGGGAGGAGGTGAGCAGTACTTC.

This clonotype appeared once. The gene calls are TRBV5-1 and TRBJ2-1; 12 nucleotides agree with TRBD2. Germline-derived CDR1 and CDR2 are SGHRS and YFSETQ. The CDR3 has 16 residues. Trimming removed 4 bases from V and 8 bases from J; junction bases left unmatched: 10. The CDR3 spells CASSGPLAGGPHEQFF. Here the CDR3 DNA reads TGCGCCAGCAGCGGACCCCTAGCGGGGGGGCCGCATGAGCAGTTCTTC.

This clonotype was counted only a few times. The CDR3 nucleotides read TGTGCCAGCAGTTACTCTCTTTTTGAAATTGAAAAACTGTTTTTT. Translated, it gives CASSYSLFEIEKLFF. The chain employs TRBV6-5 and TRBJ1-4; D ambiguous. The CDR3 covers 15 residues. The V gene's germline CDR1 is MNHEY and CDR2 SVGAGI. Between the trimmed V and J ends, which lost 0 bases and 7 bases, there was a span of 12 bases.

This clonotype was seen only a few times. The J gene is TRBJ2-5, the V gene TRBV20-1; 10 bases align to TRBD1. From germline, CDR1 is DFQATT and CDR2 SNEGSKA (reference sequence). This CDR3 contains 14 residues. The ends lost 3 bases at V and 5 bases at J; junction bases unmatched: 6. The CDR3 bases are TGCAGTGCTAGGGACAGGGGGAAGGGGGAGACCCAGTACTTC. It codes for CSARDRGKGETQYF.

This clonotype has a handful of counts. The chain carries TRBV20-1 and TRBJ2-5, with TRBD2 matching over 14 bases. This CDR3 is built from 16 residues. Trimming at V came to 2 bases and at J to 5 bases, leaving 7 bases not matched to a gene. Germline V gene lookup returns CDR1 DFQATT and CDR2 SNEGSKA (reference sequence). The CDR3 protein is CSARRGLAGAQETQYF. CDR3 nucleotides: TGCAGTGCTAGAAGGGGACTAGCGGGAGCTCAGGAGACCCAGTACTTC.

Ten or more counts support this clonotype. CDR3 loop: CSEAGTDTGELFF. The CDR3 DNA reads TGCAGTGAGGCGGGGACGGACACCGGGGAGCTGTTTTTT. The V gene is TRBV20-1, the J gene TRBJ2-2; perhaps TRBD2 as D (6 bases). V was cut by 7 bases and J by 3 bases, with 12 bases left in between. The CDR3 runs to 13 residues. Germline values: CDR1 DFQATT, CDR2 SNEGSKA (reference sequence).

This clonotype was found a few times. The chain couples TRBV20-1 to TRBJ2-2, with a weak D call TRBD2 (5 bases). Trimming left V 3 bases short and J 5 bases short, with 13 bases between. This CDR3 spans 14 amino acids. Germline V gene sequence: CDR1 DFQATT, CDR2 SNEGSKA (reference sequence). DNA of the CDR3: TGCAGTGCTAGTTTCGGGAAAGGGACCGGGGAGCTGTTTTTT. This sequence encodes CSASFGKGTGELFF.

This clonotype was seen more than once but under ten times. V gene TRBV15 combines with J gene TRBJ1-6; no firm D call. CDR1 and CDR2 from the germline V gene are LNHNV and YYDKDF (reference sequence). The CDR3 has 13 residues. V was shortened by 1 base and J by 5 bases, with 3 bases between the two germline ends. CDR3 loop: CATSRANNSPLHF. The CDR3 DNA reads as TGTGCCACCAGCAGAGCGAATAATTCACCCCTCCACTTT.

The chain couples TRBV20-1 to TRBJ1-1; no definite D call. Germline V gene lookup returns CDR1 DFQATT and CDR2 SNEGSKA (reference sequence). The ends were cut back, 3 bases at V and 7 bases at J, with 9 bases in the middle. The CDR3 loop spans 11 amino acids. CDR3: CSASPAGEAFF. The CDR3 bases are TGCAGTGCTAGCCCGGCGGGTGAAGCTTTCTTT.

This clonotype was counted only a few times. This rearrangement joins TRBV6-5 to TRBJ2-1; D gene unclear. The CDR3 consists of 13 residues. The germline CDR1 and CDR2 sequences are MNHEY and SVGAGI. V was trimmed by 3 bases and J by 4 bases, leaving 7 bases between them. CDR3 in amino acids: CASSYDQYNEQFF. The CDR3 region has the DNA TGTGCCAGCAGTTATGACCAATACAATGAGCAGTTCTTC.

The rearrangement uses TRBV20-1 and TRBJ2-1; TRBD2 aligns across 8 bases. Losses at the gene ends were 6 bases for V and 7 bases for J; bases not matched to a gene: 11. The CDR3 covers 14 residues. Germline V gene data show CDR1 as DFQATT and CDR2 as SNEGSKA (reference sequence). Written as DNA, the CDR3 is TGCAGTGCCAGTAAGGGCGGGAGGTGGAATGAGCAGTTCTTC. Amino acids: CSASKGGRWNEQFF.

Only a few counts were recorded for this clonotype. This rearrangement joins TRBV20-1 to TRBJ1-2, with D unresolved. The CDR3 contains 16 residues. Germline-derived CDR1 and CDR2 are DFQATT and SNEGSKA (reference sequence). The V and J ends lost 3 bases and 6 bases respectively, with 23 bases between them. CDR3 sequence: CSASPREARGNNGYTF. The CDR3 DNA reads TGCAGTGCTAGCCCCCGGGAAGCACGTGGGAATAATGGCTACACCTTC.

This clonotype was counted once. The chain employs TRBV27 and TRBJ2-1; D is perhaps TRBD1 or TRBD2 (6 bases each). Between the trimmed V and J ends, which lost 5 bases and 4 bases, there was a span of 15 bases. This CDR3 is built from 15 residues. Looked up from germline, CDR1 is MNHEY and CDR2 is SMNVEV (reference sequence). The CDR3 loop reads CASSRRGPGYNEQFF. The DNA of the CDR3 is TGTGCCAGCAGTCGTCGGGGGCCAGGGTACAATGAGCAGTTCTTC.

Only one count was recorded for this clonotype. This chain joins TRBV2 and TRBJ2-3; no clear D. Trimming took off 8 bases at V and 0 bases at J, with 12 bases between the two ends. Germline CDR1 reads SNHLY; CDR2 reads FYNNEI. The CDR3 contains 14 residues. The CDR3 reads CASGVGMSTDTQYF. CDR3 coding DNA: TGTGCCAGCGGCGTAGGGATGAGCACAGATACGCAGTATTTT.

In this sample, this clonotype turned up a few times. V gene TRBV20-1 combines with J gene TRBJ1-1; tentative D call: TRBD1 (5 bases). The CDR3 spans 12 residues. Per the germline V gene, CDR1 is DFQATT and CDR2 is SNEGSKA (reference sequence). Trimming removed 1 base from V and 11 bases from J, with 14 bases in between. In DNA, the CDR3 is TGCAGTGCTAGAGCCCGACGGGGGTACGCTTTCTTT. Amino acid sequence: CSARARRGYAFF.

The chain joins TRBV11-2 to TRBJ2-1; 7 positions match TRBD2. The CDR3 extends over 14 amino acids. CDR1 SGHAT and CDR2 FQNNGV come from the germline V gene. J lost 6 bases, V lost 4 bases, and 6 bases had no gene match. CDR3 DNA: TGTGCCAGCAGCTCTAGGGGACTACGCAATGAGCAGTTCTTC. This sequence encodes CASSSRGLRNEQFF.

The chain is built from TRBV4-2 and TRBJ2-5; TRBD1 or TRBD2 may be the D gene (5 bases each). The CDR3 is 15 amino acids. CDR1 and CDR2 (germline): LGHNA, YNFKEQ. Trimming took 0 bases from V and 4 from J, leaving 12 bases between them. CDR3 DNA: TGTGCCAGCAGCCAAGAAGTCTTTGGGGGAGAGACCCAGTACTTC. Residues: CASSQEVFGGETQYF.

This clonotype appeared a few times. The chain combines TRBV6-5 with TRBJ1-1, with no clear D. The ends were cut back, 2 bases at V and 3 bases at J, with 7 bases in the middle. Germline V gene lookup returns CDR1 MNHEY and CDR2 SVGAGI. The CDR3 is 13 residues long. The CDR3 bases are TGTGCCAGCAGTTACATGCGGGACACTGAAGCTTTCTTT. Amino acid sequence: CASSYMRDTEAFF.

The V and J genes are TRBV4-3 and TRBJ2-5; 10 bases align to TRBD1. The CDR3 loop spans 17 amino acids. CDR1 and CDR2 from the germline V gene are LGHNA and YSLEER. V lost 5 bases and J lost 5; bases outside the gene matches: 14. The CDR3 region has the DNA TGCGCCAGCAGCGAGAGAATAACCGGGACAGGGGACGAGACCCAGTACTTC. Translation gives CASSERITGTGDETQYF.

The chain uses TRBV15 and TRBJ2-1; D not certain. Trimming removed 0 bases at V and 7 bases at J, with 10 bases between. The CDR3 is 14 amino acids. From germline, CDR1 is LNHNV and CDR2 YYDKDF (reference sequence). This CDR3 is CATSRDRRVNEQFF. The CDR3 DNA reads TGTGCCACCAGCAGAGATCGCCGGGTTAATGAGCAGTTCTTC.

This chain links TRBV9 with TRBJ2-5; D gene ambiguous. V was clipped by 1 base and J by 5 bases, with 9 bases between them. Germline-derived CDR1 and CDR2 are SGDLS and YYNGEE. The CDR3 sequence is 13 residues long. CDR3 sequence reads: CASSVSIRETQYF. The CDR3 nucleotides read TGTGCCAGCAGCGTATCGATCCGGGAGACCCAGTACTTC.

The chain combines TRBV5-1 with TRBJ1-3; D is undetermined. Germline CDR1 and CDR2: SGHRS and YFSETQ. Trimming left V 0 bases short and J 0 bases short, with 10 bases between. The CDR3 covers 16 residues. The DNA of the CDR3 is TGCGCCAGCAGCTTGGGTACGGCCGTCTCTGGAAACACCATATATTTT. Translation: CASSLGTAVSGNTIYF.

This clonotype was seen more than once but under ten times. V gene TRBV15 combines with J gene TRBJ2-7; maybe TRBD2 (6 bases). The V and J ends lost 3 bases and 7 bases respectively, with 16 bases between them. The CDR3 contains 14 residues. Germline CDR1 is LNHNV and CDR2 is YYDKDF (reference sequence). CDR3 nucleotides: TGTGCCACCAGCAGTCGGCAATCAGGGACTGAGCAGTACTTC. Amino acid sequence: CATSSRQSGTEQYF. The full variable domain, rest sourced from reference TRBV15 and TRBJ2-7, is DAMVIQNPRYQVTQFGKPVTLSCSQTLNHNVMYWYQQKSSQAPKLLFHYYDKDFNNEADTPDNFQSRRPNTSFCFLDIRSPGLGDTAMYLCATSSRQSGTEQYFGPGTRLTVT.

The chain joins TRBV7-9 to TRBJ2-7; TRBD2 is a possible D gene (6 bases). Germline V gives CDR1 SEHNR, CDR2 FQNEAQ (reference sequence). The CDR3 sequence is 15 residues long. Trimming took off 5 bases at V and 2 bases at J, with 16 bases between the two ends. CDR3 loop: CASSNGPGVAYEQYF. CDR3 bases: TGTGCCAGCAGCAACGGTCCGGGGGTGGCCTACGAGCAGTACTTC.